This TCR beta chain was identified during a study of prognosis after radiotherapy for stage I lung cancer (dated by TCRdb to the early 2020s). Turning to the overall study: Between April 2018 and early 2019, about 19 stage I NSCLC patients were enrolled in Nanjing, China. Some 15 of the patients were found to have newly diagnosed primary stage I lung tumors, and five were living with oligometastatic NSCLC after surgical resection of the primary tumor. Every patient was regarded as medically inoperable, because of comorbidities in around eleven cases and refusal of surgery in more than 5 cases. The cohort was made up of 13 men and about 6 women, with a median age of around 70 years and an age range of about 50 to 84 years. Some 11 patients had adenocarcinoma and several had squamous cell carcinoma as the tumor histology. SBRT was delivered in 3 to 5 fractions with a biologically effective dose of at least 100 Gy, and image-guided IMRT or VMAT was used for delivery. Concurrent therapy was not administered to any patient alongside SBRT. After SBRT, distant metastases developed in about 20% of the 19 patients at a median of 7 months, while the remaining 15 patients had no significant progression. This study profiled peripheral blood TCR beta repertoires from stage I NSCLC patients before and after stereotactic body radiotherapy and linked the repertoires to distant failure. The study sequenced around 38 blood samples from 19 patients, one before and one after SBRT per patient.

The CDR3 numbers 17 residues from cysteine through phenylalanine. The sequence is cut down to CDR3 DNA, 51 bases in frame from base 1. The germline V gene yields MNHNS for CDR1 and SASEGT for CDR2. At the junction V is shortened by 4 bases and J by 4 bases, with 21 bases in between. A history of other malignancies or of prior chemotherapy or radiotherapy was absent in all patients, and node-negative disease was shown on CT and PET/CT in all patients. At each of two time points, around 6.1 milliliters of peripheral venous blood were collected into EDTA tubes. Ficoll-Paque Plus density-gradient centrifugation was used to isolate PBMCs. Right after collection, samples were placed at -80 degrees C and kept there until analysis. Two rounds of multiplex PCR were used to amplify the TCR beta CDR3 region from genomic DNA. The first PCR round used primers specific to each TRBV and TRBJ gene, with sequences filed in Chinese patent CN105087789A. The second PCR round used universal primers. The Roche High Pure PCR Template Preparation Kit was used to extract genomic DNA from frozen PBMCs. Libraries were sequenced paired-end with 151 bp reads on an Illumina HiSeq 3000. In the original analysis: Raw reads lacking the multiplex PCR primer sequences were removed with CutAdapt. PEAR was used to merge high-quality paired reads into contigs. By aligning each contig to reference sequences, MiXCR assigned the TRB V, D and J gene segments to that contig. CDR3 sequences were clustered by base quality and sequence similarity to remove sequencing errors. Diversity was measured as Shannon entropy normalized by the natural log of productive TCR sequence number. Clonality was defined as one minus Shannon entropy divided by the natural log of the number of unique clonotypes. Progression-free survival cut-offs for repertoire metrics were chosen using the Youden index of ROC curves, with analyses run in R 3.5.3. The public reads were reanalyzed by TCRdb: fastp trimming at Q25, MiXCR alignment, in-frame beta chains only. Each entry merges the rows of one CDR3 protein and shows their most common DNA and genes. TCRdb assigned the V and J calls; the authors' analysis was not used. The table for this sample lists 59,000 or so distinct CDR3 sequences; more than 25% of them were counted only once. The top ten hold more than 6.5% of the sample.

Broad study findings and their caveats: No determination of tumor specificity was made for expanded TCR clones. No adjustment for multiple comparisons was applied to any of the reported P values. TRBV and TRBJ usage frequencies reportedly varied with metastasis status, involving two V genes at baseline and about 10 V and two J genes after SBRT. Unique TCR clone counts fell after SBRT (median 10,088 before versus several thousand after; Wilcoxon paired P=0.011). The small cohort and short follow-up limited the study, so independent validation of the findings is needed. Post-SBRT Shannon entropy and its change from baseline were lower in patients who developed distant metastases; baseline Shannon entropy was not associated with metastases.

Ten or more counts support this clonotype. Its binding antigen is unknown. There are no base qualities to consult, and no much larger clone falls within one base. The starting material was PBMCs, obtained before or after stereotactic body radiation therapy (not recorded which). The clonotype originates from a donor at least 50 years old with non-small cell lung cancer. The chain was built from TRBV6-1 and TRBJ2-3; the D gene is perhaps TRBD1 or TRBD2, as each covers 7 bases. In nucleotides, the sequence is TGTGCCAGCAGTGGGGGGGGTAGGCAGGGGGATCCAGATACGCAGTATTTT. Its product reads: CASSGGGRQGDPDTQYF.